This record looks at one TCR beta chain sequence and its context. The antigen is unknown. This sample was taken from a study of T cell responses to AZD1222 COVID-19 vaccine. The overall study: It was second doses at about 4 or about 12 weeks that were pooled.

Profiled with immunoSEQ multiplex PCR; TCRdb holds only in-frame clones, not every one. The repertoire consists of 120,000 or so clones, with 92% occurring once and the leading ten covering approximately 1%. Germline V gene sequence: CDR1 KGHSH, CDR2 LQKENI. V was clipped by 1 base and J by 4 bases, with 2 bases between them. The length of the CDR3 is 12 residues. Study-level results: There were vaccine-associated CD4 TCRs across spike, dominant at 160-218 and 743-854. AZD1222 recipients seropositive at baseline numbered only five to seven. Donor demographics were predominantly white British with a female majority; clonal diversity may be underestimated.

This TCR derives from an adult in good health. This specimen consisted of peripheral blood, obtained on day 0 of AZD1222 vaccination. V is TRBV18 and J is TRBJ1-3; D unclear. The DNA of the CDR3 is TGTGCCAGCTCACCACAGGGAAACACCATATATTTT. Protein product: CASSPQGNTIYF. Supplemented by reference TRBV18 and TRBJ1-3, the full variable domain reads NAGVMQNPRHLVRRRGQEARLRCSPMKGHSHVYWYRQLPEEGLKFMVYLQKENIIDESGMPKERFSAEFPKEGPSILRIQQVVRGDSAAYFCASSPQGNTIYFGEGSWLTVV.